Presented here are 32 T cell receptor beta chains from one specimen sequenced in a study of blood T cell repertoires in COVID-19. Clones were sequenced by immunoSEQ multiplex PCR, and TCRdb holds only the in-frame ones, with some missing. The sample has 94,000 or so clones; 88% are singletons. The sequencing input was peripheral blood. Every receptor here comes from a woman over 75 with active COVID-19.

This chain connects TRBV3-1 (or the pseudogene TRBV3-2) to TRBJ2-1, with no clear D. The CDR3 contains 15 residues. V was pared by 4 bases and J by 1 base, with 11 bases between. CDR1 is LGHDT and CDR2 is YNNKEL in the germline V gene (reference sequence). The CDR3 DNA reads TGTGCCAGCAGCCCCCGCGGAGTATCCTACAATGAGCAGTTCTTC. Translation: CASSPRGVSYNEQFF.

This clone was recorded only once. The chain joins TRBV19 to TRBJ2-5; 12 nucleotides match TRBD2. Germline V gene lookup returns CDR1 LNHDA and CDR2 SQIVND (reference sequence). J gave up 2 bases and V 6 bases, and 10 bases lay outside the gene matches. The CDR3 totals 17 residues. This chain's CDR3 is CASSRPRLAGEQETQYF. The CDR3 region has the DNA TGTGCCAGTAGCCGCCCCAGACTAGCGGGAGAGCAAGAGACCCAGTACTTC.

The gene calls are TRBV7-3 and TRBJ2-1; D perhaps matches TRBD1 (6 bases). Germline CDR1 is SGHTA and CDR2 is FQGTGA. The length of the CDR3 is 13 residues. Trimming pared 4 bases from V and 9 bases from J, leaving 13 bases between. The CDR3 DNA follows: TGTGCCAGCAGCTCTCTACAGGGTGCTGAGCAGTTCTTC. It encodes CASSSLQGAEQFF.

The CDR3 loop is CASSPVLEGDNEQFF. The CDR3 DNA follows: TGTGCCAGCTCACCCGTACTTGAGGGTGACAATGAGCAGTTCTTC. This chain joins TRBV18 and TRBJ2-1; weak D call: TRBD2 (5 bases). CDR1 is KGHSH, CDR2 LQKENI, per germline. The CDR3 is 15 amino acids. V was pared by 3 bases and J by 5 bases, with 14 bases between.

The rearrangement uses TRBV28 and TRBJ2-2, with D hard to call. The CDR3 spans 14 residues. Germline assignment: CDR1 MDHEN and CDR2 SYDVKM. Trimming pared 6 bases from V and 1 base from J, leaving 9 bases between. The CDR3 protein is CASRPPGNTGELFF. In DNA form, the CDR3 reads TGTGCCAGCAGGCCCCCCGGGAACACCGGGGAGCTGTTTTTT.

This clone came up once. The chain links TRBV9 to TRBJ2-5, with D tentatively TRBD2 (5 bases). V was shortened by 2 bases and J by 5 bases, with 16 bases between the two germline ends. This CDR3 is built from 15 residues. Germline V gene lookup returns CDR1 SGDLS and CDR2 YYNGEE. This CDR3 reads CASSVGLWLDETQYF. CDR3 nucleotides: TGTGCCAGCAGCGTCGGACTCTGGCTGGACGAGACCCAGTACTTC. Drawing the rest from reference TRBV9 and TRBJ2-5, the complete variable domain is DSGVTQTPKHLITATGQRVTLRCSPRSGDLSVYWYQQSLDQGLQFLIQYYNGEERAKGNILERFSAQQFPDLHSELNLSSLELGDSALYFCASSVGLWLDETQYFGPGTRLLVL.

The V call is TRBV6-5, the J call TRBJ2-7, with 12 bases fitting TRBD2. The CDR3 runs to 15 residues. In germline, CDR1 is MNHEY, CDR2 SVGAGI. V was pared by 4 bases and J by 5 bases, with 6 bases of the junction left unmatched. The CDR3 sequence: CASSSPTSGSDEQYF. The CDR3 region has the DNA TGTGCCAGCAGTTCCCCGACTAGCGGGAGCGACGAGCAGTACTTC.

This chain links TRBV18 with TRBJ2-3, with TRBD2 identical over 8 bases. CDR1 is KGHSH, CDR2 LQKENI, per germline. This CDR3 has 17 amino acids. J lost 4 bases, V lost 2 bases, and 11 bases had no gene match. CDR3 in amino acids: CASSPKPGLVRADTQYF. In DNA, the CDR3 is TGTGCCAGCTCACCAAAGCCGGGACTAGTTAGGGCAGATACGCAGTATTTT.

J is TRBJ1-1 and V is TRBV6-6; possibly TRBD1 for D (5 bases). The CDR3 runs 13 residues. Germline V gene data show CDR1 as MNHNY and CDR2 as SVGAGI (reference sequence). Trimming cost V 0 bases and J 10 bases, with 12 bases left between them. The CDR3 DNA reads TGTGCCAGCAGTTACTCAGCAGGAAGGGGAGCTTTCTTT. It translates to CASSYSAGRGAFF.

CDR3 DNA: TGTGCCACCAGCAGAGGCAGCGGGAGCCGGGCGGAAGAGCAGTACTTC. It specifies CATSRGSGSRAEEQYF. The rearrangement uses TRBV15 and TRBJ2-7; 8 bases agree with TRBD2. V gave up 1 base and J gave up 7 bases; unmatched junction bases: 12. This CDR3 spans 16 amino acids. Germline lookup yields CDR1 LNHNV and CDR2 YYDKDF (reference sequence).

The chain joins TRBV6-5 to TRBJ1-2; 9 bases are shared with TRBD1. The CDR3 extends over 15 amino acids. From germline, CDR1 is MNHEY and CDR2 SVGAGI. The trim removed 2 bases at V and 2 bases at J, leaving 3 bases unmatched. The CDR3 spells CASSYTGTGNYGYTF. CDR3 nucleotides: TGTGCCAGCAGTTACACCGGGACAGGGAACTATGGCTACACCTTC.

The V call is TRBV9, the J call TRBJ2-1; 7 positions agree with TRBD2. The CDR3 loop spans 15 amino acids. Trimming removed 2 bases from V and 6 bases from J; junction bases left unmatched: 8. In germline, CDR1 is SGDLS, CDR2 YYNGEE. CDR3 nucleotides: TGTGCCAGCAGCGTTGGCAGGAGCGGGGCCAATGAGCAGTTCTTC. Its translation: CASSVGRSGANEQFF.

The rearrangement uses TRBV18 and TRBJ1-5; 7 bases line up with TRBD1. This CDR3 spans 16 amino acids. V gave up 1 base and J gave up 3 bases; unmatched junction bases: 6. The germline CDR1 and CDR2 sequences are KGHSH and LQKENI. CDR3 sequence (DNA): TGTGCCAGCTCACCACTTGCGCAGGGGGTCAATCAGCCCCAGCATTTT. Protein product: CASSPLAQGVNQPQHF.

The chain recombines TRBV7-3 with TRBJ2-2; a possible D gene is TRBD1 (5 bases). CDR1 and CDR2 from the germline V gene are SGHTA and FQGTGA. Deletions cut 2 bases from V and 3 bases from J, with 13 bases between. This CDR3 has 16 amino acids. The CDR3 nucleotides read TGTGCCAGCAGCTTAGCTAGTCAGGGATACACCGGGGAGCTGTTTTTT. It encodes CASSLASQGYTGELFF. Complete variable domain (other parts from reference TRBV7-3 and TRBJ2-2): GAGVSQTPSNKVTEKGKYVELRCDPISGHTALYWYRQSLGQGPEFLIYFQGTGAADDSGLPNDRFFAVRPEGSVSTLKIQRTERGDSAVYLCASSLASQGYTGELFFGEGSRLTVL.

J is TRBJ2-3 and V is TRBV24-1, with 8 bases matching TRBD2. The germline V gene encodes CDR1 KGHDR and CDR2 SFDVKD. The CDR3 totals 16 residues. Losses at the gene ends were 2 bases for V and 0 bases for J; bases not matched to a gene: 3. CDR3 residues: CATSDYVAGSTDTQYF. In DNA, the CDR3 is TGTGCCACCAGTGATTATGTAGCGGGAAGCACAGATACGCAGTATTTT.

The chain employs TRBV5-1 and TRBJ2-1; TRBD2 matches 14 bases. V lost 2 bases to trimming and J lost 15 bases; unmatched junction nucleotides: 13. The CDR3 is made up of 16 amino acids. From germline, CDR1 is SGHRS and CDR2 YFSETQ. CDR3 sequence reads: CASSFRTGTSGSLVFF. CDR3 in DNA: TGCGCCAGCAGCTTCAGAACCGGGACTAGCGGGAGCTTAGTGTTCTTC.

Turning to this clone: At one end, the junction sequence differs from germline, possibly due to a read error. The rearrangement joins TRBV7-7 to TRBJ2-5; TRBD1 aligns across 7 bases. CDR3 size: 12 residues. Germline lookup yields CDR1 SSHAT and CDR2 FNYEAQ (reference sequence). This CDR3 reads CASSPTGETQYF. In nucleotides, the CDR3 is TGTGCTAGCAGCCCGACAGGGGAGACCCAGTACTTC.

This chain connects TRBV18 to TRBJ1-1, with 8 bases aligning to TRBD1. The trim removed 3 bases at V and 3 bases at J, leaving 9 bases unmatched. The CDR3 has 16 amino acids. Germline V gene sequence: CDR1 KGHSH, CDR2 LQKENI. The DNA of the CDR3 is TGTGCCAGCTCACCTGAACAGGGGGAATTGGACACTGAAGCTTTCTTT. This translates into CASSPEQGELDTEAFF.

The chain links TRBV7-9 to TRBJ2-7; 8 nucleotides match TRBD1. V shed 5 bases and J 6 bases; nucleotides not matched to a gene: 9. This CDR3 region has 14 residues. The germline CDR1 and CDR2 sequences are SEHNR and FQNEAQ (reference sequence). The CDR3 nucleotides read TGTGCCAGCAGCCAAAGGACAGGGTTCATCGAGCAGTACTTC. Protein: CASSQRTGFIEQYF. Together with reference TRBV7-9 and TRBJ2-7, the CDR3 gives the full variable domain: DTGVSQNPRHKITKRGQNVTFRCDPISEHNRLYWYRQTLGQGPEFLTYFQNEAQLEKSRLLSDRFSAERPKGSFSTLEIQRTEQGDSAMYLCASSQRTGFIEQYFGPGTRLTVT.

CDR3 nucleotide sequence: TGTGCCAGCAGCTTACTCAGGGTCCAAGAGACCCAGTACTTC. This translates into CASSLLRVQETQYF. The chain is built from TRBV11-2 and TRBJ2-5, with D perhaps TRBD1 (5 bases). This CDR3 comprises 14 residues. Germline CDR1 and CDR2: SGHAT and FQNNGV. The V and J ends lost 2 bases and 1 base respectively, with 8 bases between them.

The V and J genes are TRBV2 and TRBJ2-3; D may be TRBD2 (6 bases). With 4 bases removed from V and 3 bases from J, the gap between germline ends came to 14 bases. This CDR3 is built from 15 residues. Germline V lookup: CDR1 SNHLY, CDR2 FYNNEI. CDR3 loop: CASSVSGAGTDTQYF. CDR3 sequence (DNA): TGTGCCAGCAGTGTTAGCGGAGCCGGGACAGATACGCAGTATTTT.

This chain uses TRBV9 with TRBJ2-2; D perhaps matches TRBD2 (5 bases). Germline CDR1 reads SGDLS; CDR2 reads YYNGEE. CDR3 length equals 16 residues. V was pared by 0 bases and J by 0 bases, with 9 bases between. DNA of the CDR3: TGTGCCAGCAGCGTAGGTGCCGGGGCGAACACCGGGGAGCTGTTTTTT. Its protein product is CASSVGAGANTGELFF.

The CDR3 coding sequence is TGCGCCAGCAGCCCCAGACTAGCGGGAGGGATTGGGGCCAACGTCCTGACTTTC. It encodes CASSPRLAGGIGANVLTF. The chain uses TRBV4-3 and TRBJ2-6; 14 bases fit TRBD2. Germline V CDR1 and CDR2: LGHNA, YSLEER. The CDR3 runs to 18 residues. Trimming removed 4 bases from V and 3 bases from J; junction bases left unmatched: 5.

The chain is built from TRBV7-8 and TRBJ2-5; weak D call: TRBD2 (5 bases). The CDR3 is 16 amino acids. CDR1 is SGHVS and CDR2 is FQNEAQ in the germline V gene. Trimming cost V 2 bases and J 4 bases, with 17 bases left between them. In DNA form, the CDR3 reads TGTGCCAGCAGCTTACTCTCGGGGAGCGCCCCAGAGACCCAGTACTTC. Its translation: CASSLLSGSAPETQYF.

V gene TRBV18 combines with J gene TRBJ2-6, with a possible D match to TRBD2 (6 bases). Germline V gives CDR1 KGHSH, CDR2 LQKENI. The V gene lost 8 bases and the J gene lost 0 bases, with 11 bases spanning the gap. The CDR3 spans 15 residues. The chain's CDR3 is CASTRDSSGANVLTF. In DNA, the CDR3 is TGTGCCAGCACGCGGGACTCCTCTGGGGCCAACGTCCTGACTTTC.

The chain is built from TRBV7-9 and TRBJ2-3, with a tentative D call TRBD2 (5 bases). V lost 1 base and J lost 6, with 14 bases in between. Per the germline V gene, CDR1 is SEHNR and CDR2 is FQNEAQ (reference sequence). The CDR3 sequence is 15 residues long. The CDR3 spells CASSLEGGPADTQYF. The CDR3 nucleotides read TGTGCCAGCAGCTTAGAGGGCGGGCCCGCGGATACGCAGTATTTT.

As regards this clone: Since the CDR3 does not end with the conserved phenylalanine or tryptophan, this likely comes from a read error. The DNA is omitted, as the CDR3 cannot be located on it reliably, and the CDR3 follows TCRdb's listing. V gene TRBV30 combines with J gene TRBJ2-3; TRBD2 is the table's D call, not checked against the DNA. Including both end residues, the CDR3 is 11 amino acids long. The germline gives CDR1 GTSNPN, CDR2 SVGIG (reference sequence). This CDR3 is CAWIITPTSGA.

V gene TRBV27 combines with J gene TRBJ1-1; D not resolved. The V and J ends lost 8 bases and 5 bases respectively, with 12 bases between them. This CDR3 is 12 amino acids long. Germline CDR1 MNHEY, CDR2 SMNVEV (reference sequence). CDR3 residues: CASGSGGTEAFF. CDR3 coding DNA: TGTGCCAGCGGCTCAGGAGGGACTGAAGCTTTCTTT.

CDR3: CSGGQHEQYF. Written as DNA, the CDR3 is TGCAGTGGGGGCCAACACGAGCAGTACTTC. The V call is TRBV20-1, the J call TRBJ2-7, with D maybe TRBD1 (5 bases). The V end lost 7 bases, the J end lost 5 bases, and 9 bases lay between the germline ends. Germline V CDR1 and CDR2: DFQATT, SNEGSKA (reference sequence). This CDR3 spans 10 amino acids.

The gene calls are TRBV29-1 and TRBJ1-2; D is unresolved. The V end lost 4 bases, the J end lost 5 bases, and 14 bases lay between the germline ends. CDR3 length equals 13 residues. Germline values: CDR1 SQVTM, CDR2 ANQGSEA. The CDR3 loop is CSVVVAAKYGYTF. The CDR3, as DNA: TGCAGCGTTGTTGTGGCGGCAAAGTATGGCTACACCTTC.

This chain uses TRBV2 with TRBJ2-7; D not resolved. Germline-derived CDR1 and CDR2 are SNHLY and FYNNEI. The V end lost 7 bases, the J end lost 3 bases, and 7 bases lay between the germline ends. The CDR3 has 11 amino acids. Written as DNA, the CDR3 is TGTGCCAGCAAGAACTACTACGAGCAGTACTTC. Its protein is CASKNYYEQYF.

This clone was picked up one time. This chain joins TRBV27 and TRBJ2-1; 15 bases line up with TRBD2. Germline CDR1 MNHEY, CDR2 SMNVEV (reference sequence). V was clipped by 5 bases and J by 9 bases; unmatched bases: 5. The CDR3 spans 15 residues. The CDR3 DNA reads TGTGCCAGCAGTAAAGGACTAGCGGGAGGGGTTGAGCAGTTCTTC. It translates to CASSKGLAGGVEQFF.